The TCR beta chain under discussion was sequenced for a study of blood T cell repertoires in COVID-19. Study overall: The origin of the acute and convalescent COVID-19 samples was the United States, Italy and Spain. In each case, the material was cDNA or gDNA derived from T cells, B-cell-depleted T cells, or PBMCs.

Authors' analysis steps: Amplification with reference gene primers provided the estimates of nucleated cell counts. Profiled with immunoSEQ multiplex PCR; TCRdb holds only in-frame clones, not every one. That table furnishes V, J and clone size, whereas the DNA furnished D and trimming. The data contain about 150,000 clones, approximately 73% of them singletons. The CDR3 is made up of 15 amino acids. Deletions cut 3 bases from V and 5 bases from J, with 16 bases between. The germline V gene encodes CDR1 LGHNA and CDR2 YNFKEQ. Sequencing was performed on peripheral blood. This chain links TRBV4-2 with TRBJ1-1; D gene unclear. The receptor's source is a woman older than 75 with acute or convalescent COVID-19. The CDR3 region has the DNA TGTGCCAGCAGCCAGAGCACGGTATCGGGGACTGAAGCTTTCTTT. Protein sequence: CASSQSTVSGTEAFF.